These T cell receptor beta chains were read from a single sample in a study of blood T cells in healthy people across ages. TCRdb reprocessed the 5' RACE reads via MiXCR and lists one record per CDR3 protein. This repertoire shows about 720,000 distinct CDR3 sequences, 22% found once; its top ten account for around 21%. The sequencing input was blood. These receptors were obtained from a man in his 70s in good health. The CDR3 runs from the conserved cysteine through the conserved F or W. The D gene is left open where the match is weak. Clone size is given for some rows only: seen once, a few or many times, or a class if the clone is expanded.

size: .
J: TRBJ2-7
D: TRBD1
V: TRBV5-1
length: 16
DNA: TGCGCCAGCAGCTTGACTCCCGGGACAGGGGCCTACGAGCAGTACTTC
CDR3: CASSLTPGTGAYEQYF

size: few
J: TRBJ2-3
D: .
V: TRBV19
length: 15
DNA: TGTGCCAGTAGAGACAGGCCCTCCCGCACAGATACGCAGTATTTT
CDR3: CASRDRPSRTDTQYF

size: many
J: TRBJ1-2
D: .
V: TRBV6-5
length: 13
DNA: TGTGCCAGCTCGGATTCCGGGAAGGATGGCTACACCTTC
CDR3: CASSDSGKDGYTF

size: many
J: TRBJ2-5
D: TRBD2
V: TRBV18
length: 16
DNA: TGTGCCAGCTCACCACGACTAGCGGGGCCTTCAGAGACCCAGTACTTC
CDR3: CASSPRLAGPSETQYF

size: .
J: TRBJ2-3
D: .
V: TRBV4-2
length: 14
DNA: TGTGCCAGCAGCCAAGAGGGGTTTGGAGATACGCAGTATTTT
CDR3: CASSQEGFGDTQYF

size: few
J: TRBJ2-2
D: TRBD1
V: TRBV6-1
length: 18
DNA: TGTGCCAGCAGTGAAACGGGAACAGGGGGCCGGTTTCGCGGGGAGCTGTTTTTT
CDR3: CASSETGTGGRFRGELFF

size: .
J: TRBJ2-7
D: .
V: TRBV5-1
length: 15
DNA: TGCGCCACCAGCTTGTTATCGACAAGCATGGACGAGCAGTACTTC
CDR3: CATSLLSTSMDEQYF

size: .
J: TRBJ2-3
D: .
V: TRBV12-3/TRBV12-4
length: 17
DNA: TGTGCCAGCGGAAGTTCCTTCAGCCAGGGGCGTACAGATACGCAGTATTTT
CDR3: CASGSSFSQGRTDTQYF

size: .
J: TRBJ1-4
D: .
V: TRBV7-6
length: 13
DNA: TGTGCCAGCAGCTTCGGGGTCGACGAAAAACTGTTTTTT
CDR3: CASSFGVDEKLFF

size: .
J: TRBJ2-1
D: TRBD2
V: TRBV20-1
length: 17
DNA: TGCAGTGCTCCTGGAGATAGACTAGCGGGAGGTAGGAATGAGCAGTTCTTC
CDR3: CSAPGDRLAGGRNEQFF

size: many
J: TRBJ2-1
D: .
V: TRBV29-1
length: 13
DNA: TGCAGCGTTGACAGCTACCTTTACAATGAGCAGTTCTTC
CDR3: CSVDSYLYNEQFF

size: .
J: TRBJ2-7
D: .
V: TRBV7-2
length: 13
DNA: TGTGCCAGCAGCCCCAACGGGGTCGACGAGCAGTACTTC
CDR3: CASSPNGVDEQYF

size: .
J: TRBJ2-5
D: .
V: TRBV4-1
length: 17
DNA: TGCGCCAGCAGCCAAGAGGCTACCGGGAGAGGAAGAGAGGCCCAGTACTTC
CDR3: CASSQEATGRGREAQYF

size: .
J: TRBJ1-1
D: .
V: TRBV19
length: 13
DNA: TGTGCCAGTAGTATGAACCGGGGCACTGAAGCTTTCTTT
CDR3: CASSMNRGTEAFF

size: .
J: TRBJ2-3
D: TRBD2
V: TRBV20-1
length: 17
DNA: TGCAGTGCTAGAGTCGCTAGCGGTTCCCCTAGCACAGATACGCAGTATTTT
CDR3: CSARVASGSPSTDTQYF

size: .
J: TRBJ1-2
D: TRBD1
V: TRBV3-1
length: 15
DNA: TGTGCCAGCAGCCGCAGGACAGGGGAGTACCGTGGCTACACCTTC
CDR3: CASSRRTGEYRGYTF

size: once
J: TRBJ1-2
D: .
V: TRBV29-1
length: 13
DNA: TGCAGCGTTGAAGGCGTCGGGAGTAATGGCTACACCTTC
CDR3: CSVEGVGSNGYTF

size: .
J: TRBJ1-1
D: TRBD1
V: TRBV5-1
length: 14
DNA: TGCGCCAGCAGCAGTAGACAGGGGGTATCTGAAGCTTTCTTT
CDR3: CASSSRQGVSEAFF

size: few
J: TRBJ1-2
D: .
V: TRBV5-6
length: 12
DNA: TGTGCCAGCAGCTTGTGGGTGGTTGGCTACACCTTC
CDR3: CASSLWVVGYTF

size: few
J: TRBJ2-1
D: .
V: TRBV20-1
length: 12
DNA: TGCAGTGGAGGGGGGGCCATTAATGAGCAGTTCTTC
CDR3: CSGGGAINEQFF

size: few
J: TRBJ2-1
D: TRBD2
V: TRBV9
length: 17
DNA: TGTGCCAGCAGCGTATCGGCGGGGGGGCCCCCCTACAATGAGCAGTTCTTC
CDR3: CASSVSAGGPPYNEQFF

size: few
J: TRBJ2-1
D: .
V: TRBV24-1
length: 16
DNA: TGTGCCACCAGTGGAGGCAGTCCTGAGGGGTACAATGAGCAGTTCTTC
CDR3: CATSGGSPEGYNEQFF

size: .
J: TRBJ1-3
D: .
V: TRBV7-9
length: 16
DNA: TGTGCCAGCAGCTCCCTCGACGGACGCTCTGGAAACACCATATATTTT
CDR3: CASSSLDGRSGNTIYF

size: .
J: TRBJ1-3
D: TRBD1
V: TRBV3-1
length: 15
DNA: TGTGCCAGCAGCCGCAAACAGGGGGCTGGAAACACCATATATTTT
CDR3: CASSRKQGAGNTIYF

size: .
J: TRBJ2-7
D: TRBD1
V: TRBV11-2
length: 15
DNA: TGTGCCAGCAGTTATGGACAGGGCAGTTCTTACGAGCAGTACTTC
CDR3: CASSYGQGSSYEQYF

size: few
J: TRBJ2-1
D: TRBD2
V: TRBV7-2
length: 17
DNA: TGTGCCAGCAGCTCCGCGGCGGGACTAGCAATACTGAATGAGCAGTTCTTC
CDR3: CASSSAAGLAILNEQFF

size: .
J: TRBJ2-2
D: TRBD2
V: TRBV28
length: 15
DNA: TGTGCCAGCAGTTTTCTAGCGGGAGTTCCCGGGGAGCTGTTTTTT
CDR3: CASSFLAGVPGELFF

size: few
J: TRBJ1-2
D: .
V: TRBV11-2
length: 13
DNA: TGTGCCAGCAGCCCAGAGGGTCGGGTTGGCTACACCTTC
CDR3: CASSPEGRVGYTF

size: .
J: TRBJ2-1
D: TRBD2
V: TRBV4-2
length: 16
DNA: TGTGCCAGCAGCCAAACGGGGGGTTCGACTCACAATGAGCAGTTCTTC
CDR3: CASSQTGGSTHNEQFF

size: .
J: TRBJ2-2
D: TRBD1
V: TRBV25-1
length: 16
DNA: TGTGCCAGCAGTATGACGGGGACAGATGGTACCGGGGAGCTGTTTTTT
CDR3: CASSMTGTDGTGELFF

size: .
J: TRBJ1-1
D: TRBD1
V: TRBV29-1
length: 14
DNA: TGCAGCGGCCTCAGGGGGCAGGGGAACACTGAAGCTTTCTTT
CDR3: CSGLRGQGNTEAFF

size: few
J: TRBJ1-1
D: .
V: TRBV29-1
length: 8
DNA: TGCAGGTCCACTGAAGCTTTCTTT
CDR3: CRSTEAFF

size: .
J: TRBJ2-2
D: .
V: TRBV10-1
length: 13
DNA: TGCGCCAGCAGACAGACTTTCACCGGGGAGCTGTTTTTT
CDR3: CASRQTFTGELFF

size: .
J: TRBJ1-5
D: TRBD1
V: TRBV29-1
length: 13
DNA: TGCAGCGTTGGGACAGGGAGCAATCAGCCCCAGCATTTT
CDR3: CSVGTGSNQPQHF

size: few
J: TRBJ2-3
D: .
V: TRBV5-6
length: 13
DNA: TGTGCCAGCAGCTTGTCTCAGTCAGATACGCAGTATTTT
CDR3: CASSLSQSDTQYF

size: .
J: TRBJ2-5
D: TRBD2
V: TRBV5-6
length: 15
DNA: TGTGCCAGCAGCGACAGACTAGCGGCCGAAGATACCCAGTACTTC
CDR3: CASSDRLAAEDTQYF

size: few
J: TRBJ2-1
D: .
V: TRBV7-2
length: 13
DNA: TGTGCCAGCAAAACCCCTAGCTACAATGAGCAGTTCTTC
CDR3: CASKTPSYNEQFF

size: .
J: TRBJ2-3
D: TRBD2
V: TRBV5-1
length: 17
DNA: TGCGCCAGCAGCCGAAAAGGGACTAGCGGGATCACAGATACGCAGTATTTT
CDR3: CASSRKGTSGITDTQYF

size: many
J: TRBJ1-2
D: TRBD1
V: TRBV6-5
length: 15
DNA: TGTGCCAGCAGTAAACCGGGACAGGGCTTAAGGGGCTACACCTTC
CDR3: CASSKPGQGLRGYTF

size: .
J: TRBJ2-1
D: .
V: TRBV5-4
length: 13
DNA: TGTGCCAGCAGCTCCGGAGGGGCCAATGAGCAGTTCTTC
CDR3: CASSSGGANEQFF

size: .
J: TRBJ2-7
D: .
V: TRBV5-1
length: 15
DNA: TGCGCCAGCAGCGGATCACAGGGCTTAACTTACGAGCAGTACTTC
CDR3: CASSGSQGLTYEQYF

size: .
J: TRBJ2-2
D: TRBD1
V: TRBV20-1
length: 15
DNA: TGCAGTGCTAGAGCGGGACAGGGCGTCACCGGGGAGCTGTTTTTT
CDR3: CSARAGQGVTGELFF

size: .
J: TRBJ1-1
D: .
V: TRBV28
length: 14
DNA: TGTGCCAGCAGTTTTCCGGTCGAGAACACTGAAGCTTTCTTT
CDR3: CASSFPVENTEAFF

size: few
J: TRBJ2-3
D: .
V: TRBV18
length: 14
DNA: TGTGCCAGCTCACCGATTGAAAAGGCAGATACGCAGTATTTT
CDR3: CASSPIEKADTQYF

size: .
J: TRBJ1-2
D: .
V: TRBV28
length: 14
DNA: TGTGCCAGCAGTTTATCCGGGAACGGACGAGGCTACACCTTC
CDR3: CASSLSGNGRGYTF

size: few
J: TRBJ2-3
D: TRBD2
V: TRBV2
length: 15
DNA: TGTGCCAGCGGACTAGCGGTAACTACAACAGATACGCAGTATTTT
CDR3: CASGLAVTTTDTQYF

size: few
J: TRBJ2-5
D: .
V: TRBV29-1
length: 15
DNA: TGCAGCGTTGGCGTAGGTGGGGTGTACCAAGAGACCCAGTACTTC
CDR3: CSVGVGGVYQETQYF

size: many
J: TRBJ2-2
D: TRBD1
V: TRBV5-1
length: 14
DNA: TGCGCCAGCAGCGAACAGGGGGCGACCGGGGAGCTGTTTTTT
CDR3: CASSEQGATGELFF

size: .
J: TRBJ1-4
D: TRBD1
V: TRBV29-1
length: 12
DNA: TGCAGCGTAGACAGGGGAGAAGAAAAACTGTTTTTT
CDR3: CSVDRGEEKLFF